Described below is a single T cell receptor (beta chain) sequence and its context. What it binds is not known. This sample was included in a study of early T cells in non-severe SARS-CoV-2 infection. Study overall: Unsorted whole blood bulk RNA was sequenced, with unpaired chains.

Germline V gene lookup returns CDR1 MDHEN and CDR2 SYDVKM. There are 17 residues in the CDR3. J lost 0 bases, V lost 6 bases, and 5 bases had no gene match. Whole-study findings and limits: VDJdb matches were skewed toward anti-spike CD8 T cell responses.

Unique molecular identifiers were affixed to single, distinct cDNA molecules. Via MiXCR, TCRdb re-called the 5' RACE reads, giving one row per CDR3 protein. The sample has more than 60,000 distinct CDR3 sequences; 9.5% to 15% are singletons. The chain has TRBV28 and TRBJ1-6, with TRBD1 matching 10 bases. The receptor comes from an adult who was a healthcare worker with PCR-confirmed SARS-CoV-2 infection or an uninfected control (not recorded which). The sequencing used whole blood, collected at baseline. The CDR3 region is CASSPGQGSSYNSPLHF. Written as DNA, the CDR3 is TGTGCCAGCAGCCCGGGACAGGGGAGCTCCTATAATTCACCCCTCCACTTT.